The 14 T cell receptor beta chains presented below share a single source sample, sequenced in a study of T cell repertoires in aging, cancer and after chemotherapy. Amplification of TCR beta used genomic DNA extracted from peripheral blood. A mixed TRB-A/B primer pool amplified rearranged TRB by multiplex touch-down PCR. In TCRdb, the multiplex PCR reads were re-called with MiXCR into one record per CDR3 protein. The sample yields about 2,000 distinct CDR3 sequences, under 30% seen once. Sequences were obtained from blood. The receptors shown here come from a human donor with a solid tumor.

By frequency in the sample, this clonotype is medium-sized. This chain connects TRBV10-3 to TRBJ2-3, with D unclear. This CDR3 is 13 amino acids long. V dropped 3 bases and J dropped 4 bases, with 8 bases sitting between them. Germline values: CDR1 ENHRY, CDR2 SYGVKD. CDR3 coding DNA: TGTGCCATCAGTGAAGTACCGGCAGATACGCAGTATTTT. It yields the protein CAISEVPADTQYF.

By share, this clonotype counts as medium-sized. The chain couples TRBV4-3 to TRBJ2-1; 12 bases match TRBD2. The CDR3 has 17 residues. V dropped 4 bases and J dropped 8; count of bases not matched to a gene: 12. The germline V gene encodes CDR1 LGHNA and CDR2 YSLEER. CDR3 in amino acids: CASSRQTSGSEIYEQFF. DNA for the CDR3: TGCGCCAGCAGCCGACAGACTAGCGGGAGTGAGATTTATGAGCAGTTCTTC.

By proportion, this clonotype is medium-sized (0.01 to 0.1%). The chain is built from TRBV6-2 or TRBV6-3 and TRBJ1-4; no firm D call. The CDR3 extends over 15 amino acids. Germline CDR1 is MNHEY and CDR2 is SVGEGT. Between the trimmed V and J ends, which lost 2 bases and 0 bases, there was a span of 7 bases. The CDR3 here is CASSYAGATNEKLFF. CDR3 coding DNA: TGTGCCAGCAGTTACGCCGGGGCAACTAATGAAAAACTGTTTTTT.

This clonotype is categorized as medium-sized (0.01 to 0.1%). J is TRBJ2-5 and V is TRBV20-1, with D possibly being TRBD2 (5 bases). The V gene's germline CDR1 is DFQATT and CDR2 SNEGSKA (reference sequence). V lost 2 bases and J lost 5, with 15 bases in between. There are 14 residues in the CDR3. CDR3 DNA: TGCAGTGCTAGAAAGGGAGATGGGCATGAGACCCAGTACTTC. Encoded protein: CSARKGDGHETQYF.

This clonotype has more than one count but fewer than ten. The rearrangement joins TRBV21-1 to TRBJ2-7; the D call in the table, TRBD1, was not verified against the DNA. TRBV21-1 is a documented pseudogene. The CDR3 consists of 16 residues. The CDR3 coding sequence is TGTGCCAGCAGATACTGGTCCGGGACAGGGGGCTACGAGCAGTACTTC. Protein sequence: CASRYWSGTGGYEQYF.

As concerns this clonotype: A much bigger clone sits one base away, suggesting this may be a read error. The chain has TRBV6-4 and TRBJ2-3, with 11 nucleotides matching TRBD2. The CDR3 covers 15 residues. Germline-derived CDR1 and CDR2 are MRHNA and SNTAGT. The CDR3 DNA reads as TGTGCCAGCAGTGCCGGGACTAGCGGCACAGGTACGCAGTATTTT. This gives the protein CASSAGTSGTGTQYF.

On this clonotype itself: A much larger clone differs by one base, so this may be a read error. V usage is TRBV6-1 and J usage is TRBJ2-7; TRBD2 matches at 7 bases. The CDR3 has 14 amino acids. Germline CDR1 is MNHNS and CDR2 is SASEGT. Trimming cost V 10 bases and J 0 bases; bases outside gene matches: 9. This chain's CDR3 is CAIRLAESSYEQYF. The CDR3 nucleotides are TGTGCCATCAGACTAGCTGAAAGCTCCTACGAGCAGTACTTC.

This clonotype was seen a handful of times. The junction departs from germline at one end; a sequencing error may be responsible. This chain uses TRBV4-3 with TRBJ2-7; no clear D. Germline CDR1 and CDR2: LGHNA and YSLEER. This CDR3 region has 14 residues. DNA of the CDR3: TGTGCCAGCAGCCAAGAAGGAATGGATCCCAACCGGTACTTC. This translates into CASSQEGMDPNRYF.

The J gene is TRBJ2-2, the V gene TRBV6-2 or TRBV6-3; D not resolved. The length of the CDR3 is 15 residues. V was trimmed by 1 base and J by 6 bases, leaving 12 bases between them. Germline loops: CDR1 MNHEY, CDR2 SVGEGT. The CDR3 DNA reads TGTGCCAGCAGTTACTTTCGGCGCGTACCCGGGGAGCTGTTTTTT. This sequence encodes CASSYFRRVPGELFF.

This clonotype rates as medium-sized. The chain links TRBV10-3 to TRBJ1-2; TRBD1 matches 7 bases. The CDR3 totals 13 residues. Per germline, CDR1 ENHRY and CDR2 SYGVKD. J was trimmed by 2 bases and V by 11 bases; bases with no gene match: 8. CDR3 region: CAAGDSKNYGYTF. The CDR3 coding sequence is TGTGCCGCGGGGGACAGCAAAAACTATGGCTACACCTTC.

Relative to its sample, this clonotype is medium-sized. The chain uses TRBV4-1 and TRBJ2-1, with 8 bases that match TRBD2. From germline, CDR1 is MGHRA and CDR2 YSYEKL. V dropped 4 bases and J dropped 6; count of bases not matched to a gene: 5. CDR3 length: 14 amino acids. The CDR3 DNA is TGCGCCAGCAGCCCGGGACTAGTGGCCAATGAGCAGTTCTTC. Protein sequence: CASSPGLVANEQFF.

Note on this clonotype: This may come from a read error, since a much larger clone is one base off. The chain joins TRBV20-1 to TRBJ2-1; D is undetermined. V was cut by 3 bases and J by 14 bases, with 17 bases left in between. Germline V lookup: CDR1 DFQATT, CDR2 SNEGSKA (reference sequence). The CDR3 runs to 12 residues. The CDR3 DNA sequence: TGCAGTGCTAGTGCCACACAGTTGATGGAGTTCTTC. Translation gives CSASATQLMEFF.

By share of the sample, this clonotype is medium-sized. The chain couples TRBV20-1 to TRBJ2-1, with TRBD2 matching over 11 bases. Trimming took 6 bases from V and 4 from J; bases not matched to a gene: 8. The germline V gene has CDR1 DFQATT and CDR2 SNEGSKA (reference sequence). This CDR3 region has 15 residues. CDR3 residues: CSATYLAGGYNEQFF. In nucleotides, the CDR3 is TGCAGTGCGACATACCTAGCGGGAGGTTACAATGAGCAGTTCTTC.

This clonotype is deemed medium-sized (0.01 to 0.1%). The chain links TRBV10-3 to TRBJ2-6; 10 bases map to TRBD1. V lost 2 bases to trimming and J lost 2 bases; unmatched junction nucleotides: 6. The germline V gene has CDR1 ENHRY and CDR2 SYGVKD. The CDR3 has 18 amino acids. The chain's CDR3 is CAISEAGQGLAGANVLTF. As DNA, the CDR3 is TGTGCCATCAGTGAGGCGGGACAGGGGCTGGCTGGGGCCAACGTCCTGACTTTC.